These 17 T cell receptor beta chains were sequenced from one sample in a study of blood T cell repertoires in COVID-19. TCRdb keeps only in-frame clones here, not all; method: immunoSEQ multiplex PCR. The data contain about 140,000 clones, 80% of them singletons. The sequencing sample was made of peripheral blood. The receptor source for this set is a man between 65 and 85 years old who had recovered from COVID-19.

The chain joins TRBV3-1 (or the pseudogene TRBV3-2) to TRBJ2-1, with 14 bases that match TRBD2. There are 18 residues in the CDR3. Germline loops: CDR1 LGHDT, CDR2 YNNKEL (reference sequence). V was clipped by 1 base and J by 8 bases; unmatched bases: 10. CDR3 loop: CASSQVKGLAGARDEQFF. CDR3 bases: TGTGCCAGCAGCCAAGTCAAGGGACTAGCGGGAGCGAGGGATGAGCAGTTCTTC.

V gene TRBV29-1 combines with J gene TRBJ2-7; D might be TRBD2 (6 bases). This CDR3 has 13 residues. Germline CDR1 is SQVTM and CDR2 is ANQGSEA. The V end was cut by 4 bases, the J end by 0 bases, with 10 bases between. Here the CDR3 reads CSVGDFNSYEQYF. The DNA of the CDR3 is TGCAGCGTTGGGGACTTTAACTCCTACGAGCAGTACTTC.

Details on this clone: Relative to the germline gene, one junction end is altered; a read error may explain this. The chain carries TRBV18 and TRBJ1-2; D is ambiguous. This CDR3 spans 15 amino acids. Germline V gives CDR1 KGHSH, CDR2 LQKENI. CDR3 amino acids: CASSPPTGSNYGCTF. Here the CDR3 DNA reads TGTGCCAGCTCACCACCGACGGGATCAAACTATGGCTGCACCTTC.

V usage is TRBV30 and J usage is TRBJ2-7, with 12 nucleotides matching TRBD2. The germline V gene has CDR1 GTSNPN and CDR2 SVGIG (reference sequence). Trimming removed 5 bases from V and 6 bases from J; junction bases left unmatched: 5. This CDR3 has 13 amino acids. CDR3 bases: TGTGCCTGGCGACTAGCGGGAGTCTCCGAGCAGTACTTC. Protein: CAWRLAGVSEQYF.

The chain uses TRBV4-1 and TRBJ1-3, with D possibly matching TRBD1 (5 bases). Deletions cut 1 base from V and 0 bases from J, with 7 bases between. Germline values: CDR1 MGHRA, CDR2 YSYEKL. CDR3 length: 15 amino acids. The CDR3 DNA sequence: TGCGCCAGCAGCCAAGGGACAACCTCTGGAAACACCATATATTTT. This encodes CASSQGTTSGNTIYF.

The rearrangement joins TRBV7-6 to TRBJ1-5, with D unresolved. Trimming cost V 4 bases and J 3 bases, with 7 bases left between them. CDR1 and CDR2 from the germline V gene are SGHVS and FNYEAQ. The CDR3 runs to 13 residues. In DNA form, the CDR3 reads TGTGCCAGCAGCTCGTATCTCAATCAGCCCCAGCATTTT. Translation: CASSSYLNQPQHF.

The chain recombines TRBV5-1 with TRBJ2-7, with TRBD2 matching over 8 bases. V lost 3 bases, J lost 0 bases, and 2 bases stayed unmatched. This CDR3 is 14 amino acids long. Per the germline V gene, CDR1 is SGHRS and CDR2 is YFSETQ. DNA for the CDR3: TGCGCCAGCAGCTCGGCGGGAGGCTCCTACGAGCAGTACTTC. Its translation: CASSSAGGSYEQYF.

This rearrangement joins TRBV2 to TRBJ2-7; D is possibly TRBD1 (5 bases). V was shortened by 5 bases and J by 4 bases, with 9 bases between the two germline ends. This CDR3 has 12 residues. Germline CDR1 is SNHLY and CDR2 is FYNNEI. CDR3 protein: CASSKDRYEQYF. The CDR3 nucleotides read TGTGCCAGCAGTAAAGACAGATACGAGCAGTACTTC.

The chain combines TRBV15 with TRBJ1-1, with 7 bases lining up with TRBD1. This CDR3 has 16 amino acids. Germline CDR1 is LNHNV and CDR2 is YYDKDF (reference sequence). Trimming at V came to 1 base and at J to 3 bases, leaving 8 bases not matched to a gene. The CDR3 nucleotides are TGTGCCACCAGCAGAGGGCGAGGGGGCATGTACACTGAAGCTTTCTTT. The encoded protein is CATSRGRGGMYTEAFF.

V and J are TRBV3-1 (or the pseudogene TRBV3-2) and TRBJ2-1; D perhaps matches TRBD2 (6 bases). In germline, CDR1 is LGHDT, CDR2 YNNKEL (reference sequence). The CDR3 runs 17 residues. Trimming left V 2 bases short and J 3 bases short, with 17 bases between. CDR3 region: CASSQWISGGSYNEQFF. In nucleotides, the CDR3 is TGTGCCAGCAGCCAATGGATTAGCGGAGGGAGCTACAATGAGCAGTTCTTC.

V gene TRBV19 combines with J gene TRBJ1-2, with 9 bases fitting TRBD1. J was trimmed by 5 bases and V by 5 bases; bases with no gene match: 6. The CDR3 runs to 14 residues. Germline loops: CDR1 LNHDA, CDR2 SQIVND (reference sequence). CDR3 bases: TGTGCCAGTAGTGACCGGGACAGGGCGTATGGCTACACCTTC. This translates into CASSDRDRAYGYTF.

The chain uses TRBV4-1 and TRBJ1-1; 9 bases are a match to TRBD1. CDR1 and CDR2 (germline): MGHRA, YSYEKL. The J segment lost 5 bases and the V segment lost 1 base, leaving 8 bases of the junction unmatched. The CDR3 loop spans 16 amino acids. The CDR3 region has the DNA TGCGCCAGCAGCCAAGGGGTCCCGACAGGGGGGACTGAAGCTTTCTTT. It encodes CASSQGVPTGGTEAFF.

This clone was observed once. This chain connects TRBV6-4 to TRBJ2-3; 11 bases align to TRBD1. The germline gives CDR1 MRHNA, CDR2 SNTAGT. J gave up 4 bases and V 3 bases, and 0 bases lay outside the gene matches. The CDR3 is made up of 14 amino acids. CDR3 bases: TGTGCCAGCAGTGAGGGACAGGGGGCAGATACGCAGTATTTT. Translating it yields CASSEGQGADTQYF.

The J gene is TRBJ1-2, the V gene TRBV27, with 10 bases matching TRBD1. The germline gives CDR1 MNHEY, CDR2 SMNVEV (reference sequence). V was pared by 4 bases and J by 8 bases, with 10 bases of the junction left unmatched. There are 15 residues in the CDR3. CDR3 DNA sequence: TGTGCCAGCAGTTCCCCGGGACAGGGGTCGGGAGGCTACACCTTC. Its translation: CASSSPGQGSGGYTF.

This clone was counted between two and nine times. The genes are TRBV21-1 and TRBJ2-7; the D call in the table, TRBD2, was not verified against the DNA. TRBV21-1 is a documented pseudogene. The CDR3 loop spans 16 amino acids. Here the CDR3 reads CASSKEVAGGPSEQYF. The CDR3 DNA sequence: TGTGCCAGCAGCAAAGAGGTAGCGGGAGGCCCCAGCGAGCAGTACTTC.

This clone showed up just once. The chain joins TRBV27 to TRBJ2-7, with unresolved D. The germline V gene has CDR1 MNHEY and CDR2 SMNVEV (reference sequence). Trimming took 0 bases from V and 3 from J, leaving 6 bases between them. CDR3 length: 13 residues. CDR3 nucleotides: TGTGCCAGCAGTTTATCGTCCTTCTACGAGCAGTACTTC. It translates to CASSLSSFYEQYF.

The rearrangement links TRBV5-1 to TRBJ1-4, with D tentatively TRBD1 (5 bases). The CDR3 loop spans 17 amino acids. Trimming left V 4 bases short and J 0 bases short, with 16 bases between. Germline CDR1 reads SGHRS; CDR2 reads YFSETQ. The CDR3 DNA reads TGCGCCAGCAGCAAAAGACAGACAACTGCAACTAATGAAAAACTGTTTTTT. Translation gives CASSKRQTTATNEKLFF.